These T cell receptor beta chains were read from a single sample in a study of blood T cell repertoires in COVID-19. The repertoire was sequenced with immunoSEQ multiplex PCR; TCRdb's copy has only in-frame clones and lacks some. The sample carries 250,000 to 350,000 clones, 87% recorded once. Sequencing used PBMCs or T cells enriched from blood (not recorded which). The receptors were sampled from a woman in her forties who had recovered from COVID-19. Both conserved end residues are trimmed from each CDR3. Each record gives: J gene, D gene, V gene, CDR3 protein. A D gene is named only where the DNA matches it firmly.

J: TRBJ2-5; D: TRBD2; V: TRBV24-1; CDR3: ATSDKGAGRDQETQY
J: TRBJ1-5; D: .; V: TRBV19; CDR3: ASSIGTGTTNQPQH
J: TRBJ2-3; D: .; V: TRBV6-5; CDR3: ASSYSRSTDTQY
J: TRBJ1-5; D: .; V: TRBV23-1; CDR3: ASSPRGPQH
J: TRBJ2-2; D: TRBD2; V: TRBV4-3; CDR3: ASSRTSGQGLAGNTGELF
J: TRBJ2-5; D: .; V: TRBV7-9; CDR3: ASSLGAGPETQY
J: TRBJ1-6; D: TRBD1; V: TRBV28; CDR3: ASSRTGNNSPLH
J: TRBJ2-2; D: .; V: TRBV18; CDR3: ASSPPGQAIGELF
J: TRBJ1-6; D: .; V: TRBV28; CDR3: ASAGGNNSPLH
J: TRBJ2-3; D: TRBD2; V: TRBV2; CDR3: ASIPGLVMGDTQY
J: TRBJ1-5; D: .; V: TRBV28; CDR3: ASSVRVQPQH
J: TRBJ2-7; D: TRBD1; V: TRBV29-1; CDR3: SVVGQGFYEQY
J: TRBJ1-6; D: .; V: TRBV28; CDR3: ASSSPGGAGGSYNSPLH
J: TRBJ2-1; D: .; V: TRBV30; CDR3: AWSVGGSYNEQF
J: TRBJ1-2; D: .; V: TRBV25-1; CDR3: ASSPQGFRRGGYT
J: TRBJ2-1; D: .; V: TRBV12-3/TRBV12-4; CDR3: ASSWEVYNEQF
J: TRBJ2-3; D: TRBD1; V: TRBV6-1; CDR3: ASSEYRGGTDTQY
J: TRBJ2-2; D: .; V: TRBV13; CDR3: ASSSLADIAGELF
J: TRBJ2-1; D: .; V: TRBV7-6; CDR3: ASSRRLPSSYNEQF
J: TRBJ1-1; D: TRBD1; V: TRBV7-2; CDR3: ASSPEGQLNTEAF
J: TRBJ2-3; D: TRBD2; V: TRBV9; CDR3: ASSHGTSGPVAQY
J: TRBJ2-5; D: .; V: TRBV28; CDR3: ASNDRSAGKLETQY
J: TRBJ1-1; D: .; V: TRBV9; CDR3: ASSAHPTMDTEAF
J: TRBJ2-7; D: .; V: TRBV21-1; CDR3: ASSLYEQY
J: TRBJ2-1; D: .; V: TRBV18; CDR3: ASSLLDEQF
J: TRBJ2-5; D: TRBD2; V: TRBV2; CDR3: ASVMAGGPGETQY